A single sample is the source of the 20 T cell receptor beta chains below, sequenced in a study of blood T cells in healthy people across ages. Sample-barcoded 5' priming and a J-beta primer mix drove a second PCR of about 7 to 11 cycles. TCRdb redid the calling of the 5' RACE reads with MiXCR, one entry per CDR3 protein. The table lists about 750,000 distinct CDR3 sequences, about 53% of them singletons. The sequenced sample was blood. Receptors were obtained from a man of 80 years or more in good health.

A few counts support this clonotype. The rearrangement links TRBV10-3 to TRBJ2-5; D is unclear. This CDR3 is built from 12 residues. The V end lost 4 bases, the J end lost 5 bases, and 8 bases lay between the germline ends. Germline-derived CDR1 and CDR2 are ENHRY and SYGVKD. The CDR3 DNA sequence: TGTGCCATCAGTGTGATGGGGGAGACCCAGTACTTC. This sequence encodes CAISVMGETQYF.

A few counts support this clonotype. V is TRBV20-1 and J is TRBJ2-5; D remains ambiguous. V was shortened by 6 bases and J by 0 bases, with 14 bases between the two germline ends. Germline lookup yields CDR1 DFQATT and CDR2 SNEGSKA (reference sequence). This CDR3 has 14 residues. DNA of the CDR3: TGCAGTGCCCCCCCGGTTGGGCACCAAGAGACCCAGTACTTC. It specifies CSAPPVGHQETQYF.

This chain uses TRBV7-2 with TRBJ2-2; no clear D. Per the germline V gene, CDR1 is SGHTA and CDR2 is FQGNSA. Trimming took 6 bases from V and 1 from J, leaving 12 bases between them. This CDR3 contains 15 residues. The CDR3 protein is CASSLKNGNTGELFF. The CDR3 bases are TGTGCCAGCAGTCTAAAGAACGGGAACACCGGGGAGCTGTTTTTT.

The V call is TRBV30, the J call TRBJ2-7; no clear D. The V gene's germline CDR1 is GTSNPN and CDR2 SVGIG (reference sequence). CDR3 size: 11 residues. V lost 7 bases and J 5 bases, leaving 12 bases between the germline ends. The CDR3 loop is CASVLRDEQYF. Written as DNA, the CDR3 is TGTGCCTCGGTGCTAAGGGACGAGCAGTACTTC.

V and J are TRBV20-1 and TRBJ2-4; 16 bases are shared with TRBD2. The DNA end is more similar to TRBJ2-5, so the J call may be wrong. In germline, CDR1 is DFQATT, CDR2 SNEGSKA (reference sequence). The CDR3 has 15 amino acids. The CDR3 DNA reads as TGCAGTGCGGGGACTAGCGGGAGGGCCGACGAGACCCAGTACTTC. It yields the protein CSAGTSGRADETQYF.

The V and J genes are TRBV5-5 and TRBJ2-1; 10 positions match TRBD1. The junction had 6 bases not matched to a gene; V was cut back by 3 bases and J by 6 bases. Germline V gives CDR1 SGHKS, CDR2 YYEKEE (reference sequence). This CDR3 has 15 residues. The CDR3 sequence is CASSSGTGATNEQFF. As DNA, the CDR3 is TGTGCCAGCAGCTCCGGGACAGGGGCCACCAATGAGCAGTTCTTC.

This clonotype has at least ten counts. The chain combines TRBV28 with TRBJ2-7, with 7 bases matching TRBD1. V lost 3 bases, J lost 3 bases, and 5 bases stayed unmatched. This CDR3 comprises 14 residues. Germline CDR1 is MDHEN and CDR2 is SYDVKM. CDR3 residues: CASSLPGGSYEQYF. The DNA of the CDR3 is TGTGCCAGCAGTTTGCCAGGGGGTAGCTACGAGCAGTACTTC.

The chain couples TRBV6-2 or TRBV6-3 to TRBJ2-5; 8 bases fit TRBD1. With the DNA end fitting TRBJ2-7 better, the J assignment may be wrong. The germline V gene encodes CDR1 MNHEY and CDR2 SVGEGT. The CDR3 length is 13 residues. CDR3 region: CASSRTGSNEQYF. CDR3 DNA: TGTGCCAGCAGCCGGACAGGGAGCAACGAGCAGTACTTC.

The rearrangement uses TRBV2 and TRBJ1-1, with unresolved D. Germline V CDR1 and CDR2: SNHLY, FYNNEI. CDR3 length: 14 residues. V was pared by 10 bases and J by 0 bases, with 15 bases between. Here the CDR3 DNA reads TGTGCCACCGCATTGGGTAAAATGAACACTGAAGCTTTCTTT. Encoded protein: CATALGKMNTEAFF. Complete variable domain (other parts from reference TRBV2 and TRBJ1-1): EPEVTQTPSHQVTQMGQEVILRCVPISNHLYFYWYRQILGQKVEFLVSFYNNEISEKSEIFDDQFSVERPDGSNFTLKIRSTKLEDSAMYFCATALGKMNTEAFFGQGTRLTVV.

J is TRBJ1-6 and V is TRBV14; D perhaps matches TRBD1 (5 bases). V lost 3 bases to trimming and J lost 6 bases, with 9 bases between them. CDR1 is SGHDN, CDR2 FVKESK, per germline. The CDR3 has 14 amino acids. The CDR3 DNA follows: TGTGCCAGCAGCCAGGGACTGCCTAATTCACCCCTCCACTTT. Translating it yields CASSQGLPNSPLHF.

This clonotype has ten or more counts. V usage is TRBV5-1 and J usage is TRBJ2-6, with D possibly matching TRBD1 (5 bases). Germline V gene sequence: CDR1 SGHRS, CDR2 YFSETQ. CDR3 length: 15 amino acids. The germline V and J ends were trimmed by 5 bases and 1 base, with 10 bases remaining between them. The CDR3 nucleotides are TGCGCCAGCAGTTCCCAGGGATCTGGGGCCAACGTCCTGACTTTC. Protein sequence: CASSSQGSGANVLTF.

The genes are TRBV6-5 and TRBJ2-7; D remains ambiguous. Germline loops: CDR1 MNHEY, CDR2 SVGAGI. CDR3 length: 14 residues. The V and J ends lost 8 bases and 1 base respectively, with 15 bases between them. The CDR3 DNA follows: TGTGCCAGCCACCCCGCAGAGAAGTCCTACGAGCAGTACTTC. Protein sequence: CASHPAEKSYEQYF.

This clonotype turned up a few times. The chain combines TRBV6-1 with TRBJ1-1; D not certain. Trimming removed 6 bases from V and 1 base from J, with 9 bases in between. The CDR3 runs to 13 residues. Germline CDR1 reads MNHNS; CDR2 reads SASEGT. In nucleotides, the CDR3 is TGTGCCAGCAGCGCTTATTCGAACACTGAAGCTTTCTTT. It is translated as CASSAYSNTEAFF.

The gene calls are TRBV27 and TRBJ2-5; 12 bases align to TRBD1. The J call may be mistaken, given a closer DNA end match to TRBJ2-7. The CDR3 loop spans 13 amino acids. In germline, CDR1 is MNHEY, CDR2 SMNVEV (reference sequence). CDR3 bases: TGTGCCGCTGGGGGACAGGGGGCGACCGAGCAGTACTTC. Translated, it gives CAAGGQGATEQYF.

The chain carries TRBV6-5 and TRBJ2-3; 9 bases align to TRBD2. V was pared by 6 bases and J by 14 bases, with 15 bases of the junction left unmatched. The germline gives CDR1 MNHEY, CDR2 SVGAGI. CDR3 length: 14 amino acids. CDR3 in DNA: TGTGCCAGCAGCCCCGGACTAGCGAGCAGAGACGCGTATTTT. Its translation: CASSPGLASRDAYF.

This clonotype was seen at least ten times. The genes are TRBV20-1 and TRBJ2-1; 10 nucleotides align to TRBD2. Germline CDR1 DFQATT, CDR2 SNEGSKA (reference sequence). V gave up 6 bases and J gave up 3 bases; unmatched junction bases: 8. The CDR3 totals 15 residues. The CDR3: CSAPIAGGHYNEQFF. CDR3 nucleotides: TGCAGTGCCCCCATAGCGGGAGGACACTACAATGAGCAGTTCTTC.

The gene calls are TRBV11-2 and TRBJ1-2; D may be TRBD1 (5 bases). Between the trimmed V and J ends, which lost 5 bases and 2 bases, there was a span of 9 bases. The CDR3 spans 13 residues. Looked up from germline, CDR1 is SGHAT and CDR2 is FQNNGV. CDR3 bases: TGTGCCAGCAGCGCGGGGGAAAACTATGGCTACACCTTC. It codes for CASSAGENYGYTF. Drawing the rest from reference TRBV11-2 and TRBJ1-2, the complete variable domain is EAGVAQSPRYKIIEKRQSVAFWCNPISGHATLYWYQQILGQGPKLLIQFQNNGVVDDSQLPKDRFSAERLKGVDSTLKIQPAKLEDSAVYLCASSAGENYGYTFGSGTRLTVV.

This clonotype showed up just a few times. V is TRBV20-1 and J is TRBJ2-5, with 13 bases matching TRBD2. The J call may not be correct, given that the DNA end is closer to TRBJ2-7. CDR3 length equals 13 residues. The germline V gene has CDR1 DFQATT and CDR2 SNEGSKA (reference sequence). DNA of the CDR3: TGCAGTGCCAACGGACTAGCGGGAGACGAGCAGTACTTC. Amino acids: CSANGLAGDEQYF.

The CDR3 loop is CSAYSGTGGVTYEQYF. The CDR3 DNA sequence: TGCAGTGCTTATTCCGGGACAGGGGGCGTCACCTACGAGCAGTACTTC. V and J are TRBV20-1 and TRBJ2-4; the match to TRBD1 covers 12 bases. Gene TRBJ2-7 matches the end of the DNA better, so the J call may be wrong. Looked up from germline, CDR1 is DFQATT and CDR2 is SNEGSKA (reference sequence). The CDR3 covers 16 residues.

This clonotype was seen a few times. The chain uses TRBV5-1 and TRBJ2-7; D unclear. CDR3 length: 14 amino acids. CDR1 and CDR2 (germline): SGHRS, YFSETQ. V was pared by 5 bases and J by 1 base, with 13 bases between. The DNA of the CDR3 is TGCGCCAGCAGTCCCGAGGACGGGTCCTACGAGCAGTACTTC. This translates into CASSPEDGSYEQYF.